This T cell receptor beta chain was sequenced in a study of a mutant IDH1 vaccine in newly diagnosed glioma (dated by TCRdb to about 2021). For context, the study as a whole: In the chemotherapy-containing groups, vaccination started alongside temozolomide cycles, whereas in patients who had radiotherapy alone it started 4-6 weeks after radiotherapy. For exploratory analyses, longitudinal TCRB deep sequencing was carried out in about two dozen treated patients wherever samples were available. Before enrollment, most patients had been given radiochemotherapy with temozolomide as standard therapy, while the rest had received either radiotherapy alone or temozolomide alone. The 32 treated patients were roughly 60% male and around 40% female, with a mean age of around 40 years. Peripheral blood was drawn at six visits: V03 (baseline), V05, V07, V10, V12 and V13. The week-35 safety follow-up took place at visit V12, and the week-47 end of study took place at visit V13.

What the research found in general, with its limitations: Pseudoprogression appeared unrelated to alterations in the top peripheral T cell clonotypes detected by TCRB sequencing. According to the authors, sample limitations meant that analyses of patient blood samples could not be reproduced. Vaccine-induced immune responses across multiple MHC alleles were detected in approximately 93% of patients. PBMC samples for TCRB deep sequencing were selected based on availability.

Receptors were amplified or captured by the immunoSEQ multiplex PCR assay. The hsTCRB Kit was used according to the manufacturer's protocol to amplify rearranged TCR beta chain sequences. TCRB libraries were sequenced on an Illumina MiSeq. On the authors' methods: Demultiplexing, trimming and gene mapping were performed with the kit vendor's proprietary platform. TCRdb obtained this table from immuneACCESS and retained in-frame rearrangements with V and J assigned. These tables miss some clones; where compared with another copy, unresolved V genes account for less than half of the shortfall, and the remainder is unexplained. The V and J calls and clone size are taken from that table; D and trimming were inferred from the DNA. Across this sample there are nearly 55,000 clones, with about 85% seen only once. The ten biggest clones cover approximately 4.3% of the sample. V loses 1 base of germline sequence and J loses 2 bases, and the interval between the two ends is 14 bases. There are 16 amino acids in the CDR3, from cysteine to phenylalanine inclusive. The CDR3 DNA has 48 bases and is translated from base 1. The germline V gene supplies CDR1 SGDLS and CDR2 YYNGEE.

In regard to this clone: Its antigen is still unknown. No clone much larger than this one lies a single base away; base qualities are absent.

According to the study, the label for this sample's time point signals: week 35, safety follow-up. Each vaccine dose, consisting of 300 ug of a 20-mer mutant IDH1 peptide in Montanide, was administered subcutaneously with topical imiquimod. Patients received eight vaccinations in weeks 1, 3, 5, 7, 11, 15, 19 and 23, corresponding to visits V03 through V10. Newly diagnosed WHO grade 3 or 4 IDH1-mutant astrocytomas showing loss of nuclear ATRX were present in the donors. The samples were drawn from NOA16, a multicentre, single-arm, open-label phase I trial in Germany that tested a mutant IDH1 peptide vaccine in humans for the first time. Genomic DNA for TCRB sequencing was extracted from EDTA blood using the DNeasy Blood and Tissue Kit.

Sequences were derived from PBMCs, sampled from a glioma patient whose treatment included an IDH1 peptide vaccine. The receptor's source is a woman between 18 and 30 years old with glioma. Recombination joined TRBV9 with TRBJ2-3; D gene: possibly TRBD1, on 5 matching bases. The nucleotides read TGTGCCAGCAGCGTAAGTTCACAGGCGGCCACAGATACGCAGTATTTT. The encoded protein is CASSVSSQAATDTQYF. The entire variable domain, with the stretches around the CDR3 drawn from the reference TRBV9 and TRBJ2-3 proteins, is DSGVTQTPKHLITATGQRVTLRCSPRSGDLSVYWYQQSLDQGLQFLIQYYNGEERAKGNILERFSAQQFPDLHSELNLSSLELGDSALYFCASSVSSQAATDTQYFGPGTRLTVL.